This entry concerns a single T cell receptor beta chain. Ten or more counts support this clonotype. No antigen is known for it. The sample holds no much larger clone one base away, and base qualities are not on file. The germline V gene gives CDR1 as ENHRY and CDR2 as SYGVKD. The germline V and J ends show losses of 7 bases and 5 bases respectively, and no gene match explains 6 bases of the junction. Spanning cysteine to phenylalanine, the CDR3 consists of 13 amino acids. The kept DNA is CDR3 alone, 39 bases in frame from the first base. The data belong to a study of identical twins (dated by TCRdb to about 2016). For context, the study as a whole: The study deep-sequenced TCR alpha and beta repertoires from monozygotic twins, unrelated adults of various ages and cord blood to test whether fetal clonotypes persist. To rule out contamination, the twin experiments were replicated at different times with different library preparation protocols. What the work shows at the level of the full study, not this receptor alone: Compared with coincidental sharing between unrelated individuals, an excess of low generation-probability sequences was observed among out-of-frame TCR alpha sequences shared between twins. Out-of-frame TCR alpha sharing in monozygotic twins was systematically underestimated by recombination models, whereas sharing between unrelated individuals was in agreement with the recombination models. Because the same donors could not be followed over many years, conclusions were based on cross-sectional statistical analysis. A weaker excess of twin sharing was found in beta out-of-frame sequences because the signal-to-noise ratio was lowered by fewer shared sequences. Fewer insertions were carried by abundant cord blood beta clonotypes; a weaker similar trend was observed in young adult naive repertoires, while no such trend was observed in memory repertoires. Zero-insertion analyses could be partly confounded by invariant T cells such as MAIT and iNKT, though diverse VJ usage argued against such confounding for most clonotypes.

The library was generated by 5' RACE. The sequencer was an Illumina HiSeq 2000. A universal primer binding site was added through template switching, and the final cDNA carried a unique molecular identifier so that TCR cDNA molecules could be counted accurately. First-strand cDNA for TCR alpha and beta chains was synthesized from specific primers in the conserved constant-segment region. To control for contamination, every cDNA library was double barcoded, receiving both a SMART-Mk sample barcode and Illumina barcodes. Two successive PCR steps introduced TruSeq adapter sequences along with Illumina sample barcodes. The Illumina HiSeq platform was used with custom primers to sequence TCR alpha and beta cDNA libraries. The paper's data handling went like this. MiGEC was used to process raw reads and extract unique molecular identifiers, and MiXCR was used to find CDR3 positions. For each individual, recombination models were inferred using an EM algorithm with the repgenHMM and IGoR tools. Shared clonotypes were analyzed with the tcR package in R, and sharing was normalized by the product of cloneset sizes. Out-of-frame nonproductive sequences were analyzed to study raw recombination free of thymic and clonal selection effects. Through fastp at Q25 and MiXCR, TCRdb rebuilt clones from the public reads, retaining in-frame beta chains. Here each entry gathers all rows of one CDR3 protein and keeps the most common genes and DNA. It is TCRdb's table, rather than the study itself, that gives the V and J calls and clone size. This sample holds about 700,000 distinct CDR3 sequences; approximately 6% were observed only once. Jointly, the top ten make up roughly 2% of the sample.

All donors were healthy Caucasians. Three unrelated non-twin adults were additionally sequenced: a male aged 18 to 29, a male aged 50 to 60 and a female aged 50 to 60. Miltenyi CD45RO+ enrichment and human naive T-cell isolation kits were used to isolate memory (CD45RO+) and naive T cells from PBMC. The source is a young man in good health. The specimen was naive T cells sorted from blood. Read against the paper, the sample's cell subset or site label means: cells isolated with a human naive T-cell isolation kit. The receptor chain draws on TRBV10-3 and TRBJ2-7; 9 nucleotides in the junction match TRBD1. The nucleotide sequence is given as TGTGCCATCACCGGACAGGGGCGGGACGAGCAGTACTTC. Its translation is CAITGQGRDEQYF.